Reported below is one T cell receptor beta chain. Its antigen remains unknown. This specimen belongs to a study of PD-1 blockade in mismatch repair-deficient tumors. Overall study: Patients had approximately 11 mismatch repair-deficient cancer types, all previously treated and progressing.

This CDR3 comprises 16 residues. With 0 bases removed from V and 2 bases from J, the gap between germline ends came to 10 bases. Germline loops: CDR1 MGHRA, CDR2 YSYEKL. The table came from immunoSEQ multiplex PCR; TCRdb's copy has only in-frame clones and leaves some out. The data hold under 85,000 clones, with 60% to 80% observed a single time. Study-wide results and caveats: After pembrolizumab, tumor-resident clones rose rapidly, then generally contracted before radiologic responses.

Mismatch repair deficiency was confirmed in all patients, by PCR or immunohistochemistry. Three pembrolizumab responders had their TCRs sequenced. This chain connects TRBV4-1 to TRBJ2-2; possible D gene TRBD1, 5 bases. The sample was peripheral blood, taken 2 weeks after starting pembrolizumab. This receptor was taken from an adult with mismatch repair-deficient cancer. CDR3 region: CASSQDPGRNTGELFF. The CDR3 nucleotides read TGCGCCAGCAGCCAAGATCCAGGGCGTAACACCGGGGAGCTGTTTTTT.